The source of this T cell receptor beta chain is a study of blood T cell repertoires in COVID-19. The protocol was immunoSEQ multiplex PCR, while the TCRdb copy is restricted to in-frame clones and leaves out a portion. Of around 310,000 clones in the sample, around nine tenths were seen once. Sequenced material: peripheral blood. The sequence was collected from a young woman with COVID-19, enrolled during active disease.

CDR3 loop: CAWSPGNTEAFF. The CDR3 DNA is TGTGCCTGGAGTCCCGGGAACACTGAAGCTTTCTTT. The rearrangement links TRBV30 to TRBJ1-1; D is ambiguous. From germline, CDR1 is GTSNPN and CDR2 SVGIG (reference sequence). Trimming stripped 2 bases from V and 1 base from J, with 5 bases between. This CDR3 has 12 amino acids.